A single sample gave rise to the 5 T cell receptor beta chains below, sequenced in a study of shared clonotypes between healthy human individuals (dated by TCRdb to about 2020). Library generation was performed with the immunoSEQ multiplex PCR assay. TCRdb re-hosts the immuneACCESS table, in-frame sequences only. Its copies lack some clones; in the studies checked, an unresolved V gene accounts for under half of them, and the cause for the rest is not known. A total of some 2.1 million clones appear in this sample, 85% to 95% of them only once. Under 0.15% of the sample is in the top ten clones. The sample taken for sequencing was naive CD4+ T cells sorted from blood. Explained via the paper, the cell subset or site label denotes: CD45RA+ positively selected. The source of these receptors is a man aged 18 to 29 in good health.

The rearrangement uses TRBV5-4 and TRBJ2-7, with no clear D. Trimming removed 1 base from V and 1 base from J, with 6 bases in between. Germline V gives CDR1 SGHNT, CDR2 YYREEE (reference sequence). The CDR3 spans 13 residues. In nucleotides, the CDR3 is TGTGCCAGCAGCTTGACCCCGTCCTACGAGCAGTACTTC. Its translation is CASSLTPSYEQYF.

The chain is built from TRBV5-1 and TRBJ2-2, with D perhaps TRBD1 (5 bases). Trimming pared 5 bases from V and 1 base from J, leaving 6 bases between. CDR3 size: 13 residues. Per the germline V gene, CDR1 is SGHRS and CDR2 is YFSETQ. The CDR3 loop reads CASRDKNTGELFF. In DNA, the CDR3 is TGCGCCAGCAGGGACAAGAACACCGGGGAGCTGTTTTTT.

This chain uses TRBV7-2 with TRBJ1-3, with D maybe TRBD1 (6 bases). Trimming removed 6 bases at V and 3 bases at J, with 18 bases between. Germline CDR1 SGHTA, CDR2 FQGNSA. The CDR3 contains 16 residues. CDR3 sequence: CASRTRTGSGGNTIYF. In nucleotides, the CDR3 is TGTGCCAGCAGAACCCGAACAGGGTCGGGTGGAAACACCATATATTTT. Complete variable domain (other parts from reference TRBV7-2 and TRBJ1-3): GAGVSQSPSNKVTEKGKDVELRCDPISGHTALYWYRQSLGQGLEFLIYFQGNSAPDKSGLPSDRFSAERTGGSVSTLTIQRTQQEDSAVYLCASRTRTGSGGNTIYFGEGSWLTVV.

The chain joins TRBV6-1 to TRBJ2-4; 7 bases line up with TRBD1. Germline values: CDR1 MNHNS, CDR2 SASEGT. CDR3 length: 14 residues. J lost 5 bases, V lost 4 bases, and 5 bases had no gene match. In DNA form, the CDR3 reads TGTGCCAGCAGTGCCTACGGGACAGAAAACATTCAGTACTTC. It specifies CASSAYGTENIQYF.

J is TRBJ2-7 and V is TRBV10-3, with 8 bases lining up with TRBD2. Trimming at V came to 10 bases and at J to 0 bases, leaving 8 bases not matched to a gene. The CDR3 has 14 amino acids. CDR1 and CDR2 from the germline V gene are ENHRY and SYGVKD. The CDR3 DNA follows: TGTGCCACCTTCAGCGGGACTAGCTCCTACGAGCAGTACTTC. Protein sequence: CATFSGTSSYEQYF.